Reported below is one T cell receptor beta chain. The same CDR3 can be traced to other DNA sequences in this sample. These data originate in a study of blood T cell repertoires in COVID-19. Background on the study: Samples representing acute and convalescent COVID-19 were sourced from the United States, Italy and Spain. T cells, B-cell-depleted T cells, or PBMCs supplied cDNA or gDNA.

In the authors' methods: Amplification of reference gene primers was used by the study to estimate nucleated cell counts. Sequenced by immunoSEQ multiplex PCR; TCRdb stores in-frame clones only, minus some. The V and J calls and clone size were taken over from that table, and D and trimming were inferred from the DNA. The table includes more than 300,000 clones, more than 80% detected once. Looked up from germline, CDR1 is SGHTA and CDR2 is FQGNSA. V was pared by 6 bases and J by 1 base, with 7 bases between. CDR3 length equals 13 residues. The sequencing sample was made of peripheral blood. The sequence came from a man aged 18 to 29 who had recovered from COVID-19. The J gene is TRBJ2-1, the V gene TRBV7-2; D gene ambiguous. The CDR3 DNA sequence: TGTGCCAGCAGTCCTCCTTCCTACAATGAGCAGTTCTTC. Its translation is CASSPPSYNEQFF.